A selection of T cell receptor beta chains follows, all from one sample in a study of early T cells in non-severe SARS-CoV-2 infection. TCRdb processed the 5' RACE reads anew with MiXCR; each CDR3 protein has one entry. This sample has around 62,000 distinct CDR3 sequences, with 9.5% to 15% found just once. Specimen: whole blood. These TCRs come from an adult who was a healthcare worker with PCR-confirmed SARS-CoV-2 infection or an uninfected control (not recorded which). The CDR3 runs from the conserved cysteine through the conserved F or W. D genes are given only for firm matches. Clone size is shown for a subset of rows, as once, few, many or a class of expanded clone.

d_gene,abundance,j_gene,v_gene,CDR3aa,CDR3nt
TRBD2,many,TRBJ2-2,TRBV4-1,CASSLGTSGIYNTGELFF,TGCGCCAGCAGCCTTGGGACTAGCGGGATCTACAACACCGGGGAGCTGTTTTTT
.,.,TRBJ2-7,TRBV29-1,CSVRTGTGAGYEQYF,TGCAGCGTTAGGACAGGGACGGGAGCGGGATACGAGCAGTACTTC
TRBD2,.,TRBJ2-7,TRBV28,CASNLGGGGSYEQYF,TGTGCCAGCAACTTGGGCGGCGGGGGCTCCTACGAGCAGTACTTC
.,many,TRBJ2-5,TRBV3-1,CASSLYQETQYF,TGTGCCAGCAGCTTGTACCAAGAGACCCAGTACTTC
.,many,TRBJ2-3,TRBV7-3,CASSPRGSGTDTQYF,TGTGCCAGCAGCCCCCGGGGGTCCGGCACAGATACGCAGTATTTT
TRBD1,many,TRBJ1-1,TRBV2,CASTKDRPNTEAFF,TGTGCCAGCACTAAGGACAGGCCGAACACTGAAGCTTTCTTT
.,.,TRBJ2-2,TRBV28,CASNPGGTAGALGELFF,TGTGCCAGCAACCCCGGGGGGACAGCCGGGGCCCTCGGGGAGCTGTTTTTT
.,many,TRBJ1-2,TRBV24-1,CATSDSLGGGYGYTF,TGTGCCACCAGTGATTCTTTAGGAGGCGGCTATGGCTACACCTTC
TRBD2,.,TRBJ2-3,TRBV7-2,CASSLEGSGSGRDTQYF,TGTGCCAGCAGCTTAGAAGGTAGCGGGAGTGGTAGAGATACGCAGTATTTT
.,.,TRBJ2-3,TRBV24-1,CATSGGRGTDTQYF,TGTGCCACCAGCGGGGGGCGCGGCACAGATACGCAGTATTTT
TRBD2,few,TRBJ2-5,TRBV18,CASSPELAGLPQETQYF,TGTGCCAGCTCACCGGAGCTAGCGGGGCTACCCCAAGAGACCCAGTACTTC
.,few,TRBJ1-1,TRBV28,CASSHTREAFF,TGTGCCAGCAGTCATACACGAGAAGCTTTCTTT
TRBD2,many,TRBJ2-3,TRBV18,CASSHGTSGSRITDTQYF,TGTGCCAGCTCACACGGGACTAGCGGGAGTCGGATAACAGATACGCAGTATTTT
.,.,TRBJ1-4,TRBV2,CASSRTAQGPTNEKLFF,TGTGCCAGCAGTCGGACGGCCCAGGGGCCAACTAATGAAAAACTGTTTTTT
TRBD2,many,TRBJ2-2,TRBV7-9,CASSSQTSGRIGELFF,TGTGCCAGCAGCTCCCAGACTAGCGGGAGAATCGGGGAGCTGTTTTTT
TRBD2,.,TRBJ2-3,TRBV12-3/TRBV12-4,CASRRETDTQYF,TGTGCCAGCAGGCGGGAGACAGATACGCAGTATTTT
.,.,TRBJ2-7,TRBV7-2,CANSPDGWYEQYF,TGTGCCAACAGCCCGGACGGCTGGTACGAGCAGTACTTC
.,.,TRBJ2-5,TRBV2,CTSIRGVQETQYF,TGTACCAGCATACGTGGGGTTCAAGAGACCCAGTACTTC
.,many,TRBJ2-7,TRBV12-3/TRBV12-4,CASSRGIGERPYEQYF,TGTGCCAGCAGCCGCGGGATCGGGGAGAGGCCCTACGAGCAGTACTTC
.,many,TRBJ1-2,TRBV14,CASSQYGPAANYGYTF,TGTGCCAGCAGCCAATACGGGCCGGCTGCTAACTATGGCTACACCTTC
.,many,TRBJ2-7,TRBV5-1,CASSLFAGSYEQYF,TGCGCCAGCAGCTTGTTTGCGGGATCCTACGAGCAGTACTTC
TRBD2,few,TRBJ2-3,TRBV7-2,CASSNGAGGTDTQYF,TGTGCCAGCAGCAATGGGGCGGGAGGGACAGATACGCAGTATTTT
TRBD1,few,TRBJ2-2,TRBV2,CASSVGRGQGTGELFF,TGTGCCAGCAGTGTGGGCAGGGGGCAAGGCACCGGGGAGCTGTTTTTT
.,many,TRBJ2-1,TRBV28,CASSLLRRSYNEQFF,TGTGCCAGCAGTTTACTTAGGCGCTCCTACAATGAGCAGTTCTTC
TRBD1,many,TRBJ1-3,TRBV28,CASNEQSGQGATIYF,TGTGCCAGCAACGAACAGTCGGGACAGGGGGCTACCATATATTTT
.,.,TRBJ2-3,TRBV28,CASSLKASNTDTQYF,TGTGCCAGCAGTTTAAAGGCCAGTAACACAGATACGCAGTATTTT
.,.,TRBJ1-6,TRBV28,CASSLTLHSPLHF,TGTGCCAGCAGTCTGACACTGCACTCACCCCTCCACTTT
TRBD1,.,TRBJ2-1,TRBV29-1,CSVEDTGTAYNEQFF,TGCAGCGTTGAAGATACCGGGACAGCCTACAATGAGCAGTTCTTC
TRBD1,few,TRBJ1-6,TRBV6-6,CASSYWPGQGNSPLHF,TGTGCCAGCAGTTACTGGCCGGGACAGGGTAATTCACCCCTCCACTTT
.,few,TRBJ1-2,TRBV28,CATRGPGRYGYTF,TGTGCCACCCGGGGGCCAGGGAGATATGGCTACACCTTC
.,many,TRBJ2-1,TRBV5-1,CASSLDGRGDYNEQFF,TGCGCCAGCAGCTTGGACGGGCGGGGCGACTACAATGAGCAGTTCTTC
.,.,TRBJ1-6,TRBV20-1,CSAPRSSYNSPLHF,TGCAGTGCTCCTAGGAGCTCCTATAATTCACCCCTCCACTTT
.,.,TRBJ2-1,TRBV5-4,CASSFSSASYNEQFF,TGTGCCAGCAGCTTTAGCAGCGCCTCCTACAATGAGCAGTTCTTC
.,few,TRBJ1-2,TRBV5-6,CASSVRGRYGYTF,TGTGCCAGCAGCGTCAGGGGTAGATATGGCTACACCTTC
.,many,TRBJ2-7,TRBV24-1,CATSDLPHGEQYF,TGTGCCACCAGTGATTTGCCCCATGGTGAGCAGTACTTC
.,.,TRBJ2-2,TRBV2,CASSERNTGELFF,TGTGCCAGCAGTGAGAGAAACACCGGGGAGCTGTTTTTT
TRBD2,.,TRBJ2-7,TRBV28,CATLAGVYEQYF,TGTGCCACACTAGCGGGAGTCTACGAGCAGTACTTC
.,few,TRBJ1-1,TRBV5-1,CASSTGDQGNTEAFF,TGCGCCAGCAGCACGGGAGACCAGGGGAACACTGAAGCTTTCTTT
.,many,TRBJ1-3,TRBV9,CASSVDLPATGSGNTIYF,TGTGCCAGCAGCGTAGATTTACCTGCCACAGGTTCTGGAAACACCATATATTTT
.,many,TRBJ1-2,TRBV6-1,CASSSDRRYGYTF,TGTGCCAGCAGTTCTGACAGAAGGTATGGCTACACCTTC
TRBD1,few,TRBJ2-5,TRBV20-1,CSAQGEPPQETQYF,TGCAGTGCCCAGGGGGAGCCCCCACAAGAGACCCAGTACTTC
.,many,TRBJ2-1,TRBV2,CASSNHPLNEQFF,TGTGCCAGCAGTAACCACCCACTTAATGAGCAGTTCTTC
.,many,TRBJ2-3,TRBV24-1,CATSDSAGGTDTQYF,TGTGCCACCAGTGACTCCGCAGGGGGCACAGATACGCAGTATTTT
.,many,TRBJ1-1,TRBV28,CASTLTANTEAFF,TGTGCCAGCACCCTGACGGCGAACACTGAAGCTTTCTTT
.,many,TRBJ2-1,TRBV21-1,CASSKEKREWSSEQFF,TGTGCCAGCAGCAAAGAGAAGCGGGAGTGGTCGAGTGAGCAGTTCTTC
.,few,TRBJ1-1,TRBV2,CASSRQEATEAFF,TGTGCCAGCAGTCGCCAGGAAGCCACTGAAGCTTTCTTT
.,few,TRBJ2-7,TRBV12-3/TRBV12-4,CASSSGTPTGEQYF,TGTGCCAGCAGTTCCGGGACCCCAACGGGGGAGCAGTACTTC